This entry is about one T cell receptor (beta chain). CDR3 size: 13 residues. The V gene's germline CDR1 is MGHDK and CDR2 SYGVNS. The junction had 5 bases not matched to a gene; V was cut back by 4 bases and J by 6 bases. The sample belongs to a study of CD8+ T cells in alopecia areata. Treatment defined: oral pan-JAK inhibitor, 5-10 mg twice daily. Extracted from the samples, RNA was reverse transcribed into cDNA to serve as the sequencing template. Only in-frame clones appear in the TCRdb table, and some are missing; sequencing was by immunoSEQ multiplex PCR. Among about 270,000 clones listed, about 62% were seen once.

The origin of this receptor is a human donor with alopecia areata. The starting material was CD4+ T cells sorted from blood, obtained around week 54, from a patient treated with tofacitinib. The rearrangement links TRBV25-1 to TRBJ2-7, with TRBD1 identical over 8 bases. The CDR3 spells CASSVDRVREQYF. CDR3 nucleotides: TGTGCCAGCAGTGTGGACAGGGTTCGCGAGCAGTACTTC.